Sequencing of this T cell receptor beta chain was carried out in a study of cytomegalovirus exposure and HLA in healthy donors. PCR amplification relied on 60 Vbeta primers (plus 13 Jbeta primers). Using immunoSEQ multiplex PCR, the repertoire was profiled, and TCRdb retains in-frame clones only, with some absent. The table lists approximately 140,000 clones, about 80% of them singletons, with about 2% in the top ten. V was trimmed by 6 bases and J by 1 base, leaving 9 bases between them. Germline loops: CDR1 SNHLY, CDR2 FYNNEI. The CDR3 contains 13 residues. The sequence came from a middle-aged man in good health and CMV-seronegative. This chain links TRBV2 with TRBJ1-2, with D uncertain. The sequenced sample was PBMCs. Here the CDR3 DNA reads TGTGCCAGCAGCCCGGGAGGTAACTATGGCTACACCTTC. Amino acids: CASSPGGNYGYTF.